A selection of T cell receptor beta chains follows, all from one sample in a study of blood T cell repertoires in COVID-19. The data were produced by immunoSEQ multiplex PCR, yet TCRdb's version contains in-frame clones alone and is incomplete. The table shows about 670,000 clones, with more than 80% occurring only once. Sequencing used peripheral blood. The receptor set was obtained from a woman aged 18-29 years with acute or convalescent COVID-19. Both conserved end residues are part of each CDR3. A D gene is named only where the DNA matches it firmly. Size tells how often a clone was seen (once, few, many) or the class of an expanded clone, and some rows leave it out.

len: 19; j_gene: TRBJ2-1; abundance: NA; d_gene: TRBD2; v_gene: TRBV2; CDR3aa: CASRGNAGLAGGLYNEQFF; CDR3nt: TGTGCCAGCAGAGGGAATGCTGGGCTAGCGGGGGGTTTATACAATGAGCAGTTCTTC
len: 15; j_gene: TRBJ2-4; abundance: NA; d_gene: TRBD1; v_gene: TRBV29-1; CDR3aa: CSVADRGFSKNIQYF; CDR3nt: TGCAGCGTCGCGGACAGGGGGTTTTCCAAAAACATTCAGTACTTC
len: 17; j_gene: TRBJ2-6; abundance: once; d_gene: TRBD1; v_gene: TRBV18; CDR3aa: CASSRTGGVSGANVLTF; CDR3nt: TGTGCCAGCTCACGGACAGGGGGCGTTTCTGGGGCCAACGTCCTGACTTTC
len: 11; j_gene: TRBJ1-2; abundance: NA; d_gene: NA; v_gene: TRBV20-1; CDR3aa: CSASDIYGYTF; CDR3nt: TGCAGTGCCTCGGACATCTATGGCTACACCTTC
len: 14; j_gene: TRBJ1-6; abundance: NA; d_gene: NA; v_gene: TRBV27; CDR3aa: CASSLAVFNSPLHF; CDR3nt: TGTGCCAGCAGTTTGGCAGTGTTTAATTCACCCCTCCACTTT
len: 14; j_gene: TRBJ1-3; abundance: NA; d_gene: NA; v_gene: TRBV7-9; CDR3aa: CASSTGTPGDTIYF; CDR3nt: TGTGCCAGCAGTACCGGGACACCCGGGGACACCATATATTTT
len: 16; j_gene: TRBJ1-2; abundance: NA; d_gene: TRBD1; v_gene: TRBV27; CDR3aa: CASSLKGQGAWYGYTF; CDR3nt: TGTGCCAGCAGTTTAAAAGGACAGGGGGCTTGGTATGGCTACACCTTC
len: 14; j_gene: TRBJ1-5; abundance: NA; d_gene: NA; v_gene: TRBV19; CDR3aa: CASRQDRYNQPQHF; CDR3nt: TGTGCCAGTCGCCAGGACAGATACAATCAGCCCCAGCATTTT
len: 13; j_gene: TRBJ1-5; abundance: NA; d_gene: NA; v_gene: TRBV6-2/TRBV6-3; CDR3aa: CASSHRADQPQHF; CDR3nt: TGTGCCAGCAGCCACAGGGCCGATCAGCCCCAGCATTTT
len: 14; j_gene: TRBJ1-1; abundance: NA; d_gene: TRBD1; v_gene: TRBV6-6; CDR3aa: CASSSTGVNTEAFF; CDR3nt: TGTGCCAGCAGTTCAACAGGGGTGAACACTGAAGCTTTCTTT
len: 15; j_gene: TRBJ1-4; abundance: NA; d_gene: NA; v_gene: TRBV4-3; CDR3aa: CASSQVLYGDEKLFF; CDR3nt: TGCGCCAGCAGCCAAGTCTTATACGGGGATGAAAAACTGTTTTTT
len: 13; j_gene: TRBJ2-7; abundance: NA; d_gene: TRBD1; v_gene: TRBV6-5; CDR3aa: CASSGQVPGEQYF; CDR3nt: TGTGCCAGCAGCGGACAGGTCCCGGGCGAGCAGTACTTC
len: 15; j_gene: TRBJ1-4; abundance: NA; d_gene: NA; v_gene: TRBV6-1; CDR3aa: CASSDNGQLNEKLFF; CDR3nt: TGTGCCAGCAGTGATAATGGACAGCTTAATGAAAAACTGTTTTTT
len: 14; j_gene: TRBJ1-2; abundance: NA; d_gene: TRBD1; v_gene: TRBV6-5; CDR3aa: CASSYGRTGLGYTF; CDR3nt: TGTGCCAGCAGTTACGGACGGACAGGGTTAGGCTACACCTTC
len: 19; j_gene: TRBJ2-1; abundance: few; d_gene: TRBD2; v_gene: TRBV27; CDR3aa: CASSFWSSGIASSYNEQFF; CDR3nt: TGTGCCAGCAGTTTTTGGTCTAGCGGGATTGCCAGCTCCTACAATGAGCAGTTCTTC
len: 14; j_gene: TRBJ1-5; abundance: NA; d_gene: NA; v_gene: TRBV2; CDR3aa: CASSEAGRYQPQHF; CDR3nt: TGTGCCAGCAGTGAAGCGGGCAGGTATCAGCCCCAGCATTTT
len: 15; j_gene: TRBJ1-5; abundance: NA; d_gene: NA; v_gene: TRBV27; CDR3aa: CASRVGGSSNQPQHF; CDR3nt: TGTGCCAGCAGGGTGGGAGGGTCGAGCAATCAGCCCCAGCATTTT
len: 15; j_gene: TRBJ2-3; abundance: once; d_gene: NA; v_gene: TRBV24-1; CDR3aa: CATSEDQGSTDTQYF; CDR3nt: TGTGCCACCAGTGAGGATCAGGGTAGCACAGATACGCAGTATTTT
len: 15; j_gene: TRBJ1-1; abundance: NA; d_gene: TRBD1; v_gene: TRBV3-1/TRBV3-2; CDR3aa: CASSQTGTENTEAFF; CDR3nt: TGTGCCAGCAGCCAAACCGGGACAGAGAACACTGAAGCTTTCTTT
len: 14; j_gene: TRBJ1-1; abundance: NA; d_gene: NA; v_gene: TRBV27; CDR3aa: CASSFAGGNTEAFF; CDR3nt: TGTGCCAGCAGTTTCGCGGGGGGGAACACTGAAGCTTTCTTT
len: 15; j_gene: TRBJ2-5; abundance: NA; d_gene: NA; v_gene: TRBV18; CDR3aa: CASQTRLEVGETQYF; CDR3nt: TGTGCCAGCCAAACCAGACTAGAGGTGGGAGAGACCCAGTACTTC
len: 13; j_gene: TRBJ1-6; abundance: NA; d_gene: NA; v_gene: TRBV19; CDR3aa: CASSISESSPLHF; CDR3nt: TGTGCCAGTAGTATCAGTGAAAGTTCACCCCTCCACTTT
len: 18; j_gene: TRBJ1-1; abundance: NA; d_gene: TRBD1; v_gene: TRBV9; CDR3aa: CASSGGGQGPLGDTEAFF; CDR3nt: TGTGCCAGCAGCGGCGGGGGACAGGGGCCCTTGGGGGACACTGAAGCTTTCTTT
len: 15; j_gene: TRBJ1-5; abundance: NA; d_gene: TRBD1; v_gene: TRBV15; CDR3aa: CATSSGQAYNQPQHF; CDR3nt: TGTGCCACCAGCAGCGGACAGGCTTACAATCAGCCCCAGCATTTT
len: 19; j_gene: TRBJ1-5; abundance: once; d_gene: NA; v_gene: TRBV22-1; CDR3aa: CPGSAPSDRFSRGNQPQHF; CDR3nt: TGTCCTGGGAGCGCCCCCTCGGACAGGTTCAGTAGAGGCAATCAGCCCCAGCATTTT
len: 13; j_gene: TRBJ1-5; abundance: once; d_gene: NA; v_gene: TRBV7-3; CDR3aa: CASSSSGNQPQHF; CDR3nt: TGTGCCAGCAGCTCCTCAGGGAATCAGCCCCAGCATTTT
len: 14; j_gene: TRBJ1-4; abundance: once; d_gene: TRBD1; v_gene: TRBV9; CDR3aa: CASSQTGTNEKLFF; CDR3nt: TGTGCCAGCAGCCAGACAGGGACTAATGAAAAACTGTTTTTT
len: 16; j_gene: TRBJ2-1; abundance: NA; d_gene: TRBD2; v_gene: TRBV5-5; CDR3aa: CASSLLAGATYNEQFF; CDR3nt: TGTGCCAGCAGCCTACTAGCGGGGGCCACATACAATGAGCAGTTCTTC
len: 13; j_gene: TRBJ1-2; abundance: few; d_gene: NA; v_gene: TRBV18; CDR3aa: CASSTTTNYGYTF; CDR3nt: TGTGCCAGCTCAACGACAACTAACTATGGCTACACCTTC
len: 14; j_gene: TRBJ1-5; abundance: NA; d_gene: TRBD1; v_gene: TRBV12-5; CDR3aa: CASETGSGHQPQHF; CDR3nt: TGTGCTAGTGAGACAGGGTCGGGGCATCAGCCCCAGCATTTT
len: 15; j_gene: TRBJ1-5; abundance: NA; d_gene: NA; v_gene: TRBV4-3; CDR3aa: CASSQDTGLNQPQHF; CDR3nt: TGCGCCAGCAGCCAAGACACAGGCCTCAATCAGCCCCAGCATTTT
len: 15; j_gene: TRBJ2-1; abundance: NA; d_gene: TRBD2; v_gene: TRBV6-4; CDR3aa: CASSEGGGGSNEQFF; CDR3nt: TGTGCCAGCAGTGAAGGTGGCGGGGGGTCCAATGAGCAGTTCTTC
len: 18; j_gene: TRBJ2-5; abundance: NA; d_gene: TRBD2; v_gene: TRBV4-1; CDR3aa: CASSRAVAGGEAKETQYF; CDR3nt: TGCGCCAGCAGCCGAGCAGTAGCGGGGGGCGAAGCTAAAGAGACCCAGTACTTC